This T cell receptor beta chain stems from a study of response to subunit inactivated influenza vaccine. Findings of the study overall: It was the authors' suggestion that each seasonal influenza vaccination recruits few new T cells.

TCRdb reanalysed the RT-PCR reads using MiXCR and keeps one entry per CDR3 protein. This table has about 580,000 distinct CDR3 sequences, 14% appearing once. This clonotype was seen only a few times. What it recognizes is unknown. The V gene's germline CDR1 is ENHRY and CDR2 SYGVKD. CDR3 length equals 13 residues. Sequenced material: PBMCs from blood, taken roughly 12 days after vaccination. This TCR came from a man aged 50 to 60 who received an inactivated influenza vaccine. The chain is built from TRBV10-3 and TRBJ2-5; no clear D. The CDR3 here is CATTTEIQETQYF. DNA for the CDR3: TGTGCAACCACTACCGAAATACAAGAGACCCAGTACTTC.